The 5 T cell receptor beta chains below come from one sample, sequenced in a study of blood T cell repertoires in COVID-19. Sequencing was performed with immunoSEQ multiplex PCR; in TCRdb, only in-frame clones are kept and a portion is missing. The table has around 270,000 clones, 70% to 90% seen once. The sample taken for sequencing was peripheral blood. These receptors were obtained from a man aged 30-40 years with active or convalescent COVID-19.

V and J are TRBV7-9 and TRBJ2-2; D might be TRBD1 (6 bases). The length of the CDR3 is 14 residues. CDR1 and CDR2 from the germline V gene are SEHNR and FQNEAQ (reference sequence). The CDR3 loop is CCRGVGGNTGELFF. The CDR3 nucleotides are TGTTGCAGGGGAGTCGGCGGGAACACCGGGGAGCTGTTTTTT.

The chain recombines TRBV7-2 with TRBJ2-3, with D unclear. This CDR3 contains 14 residues. Deletions cut 5 bases from V and 2 bases from J, with 11 bases between. Germline CDR1 is SGHTA and CDR2 is FQGNSA. CDR3 DNA: TGTGCCAGCAGCGAGACAAAATCCACAGATACGCAGTATTTT. Amino acids: CASSETKSTDTQYF.

With regard to this clone: Other DNA sequences in the same sample also yield this CDR3. This chain uses TRBV12-3 or TRBV12-4 with TRBJ2-5; D remains ambiguous. V was trimmed by 3 bases and J by 5 bases, leaving 4 bases between them. The CDR3 is 11 amino acids. For the CDR3, the DNA is TGTGCCAGCAGTTTCAGTGAGACCCAGTACTTC. This sequence encodes CASSFSETQYF.

The chain recombines TRBV4-3 with TRBJ1-4; D is possibly TRBD1 (6 bases). The germline V gene encodes CDR1 LGHNA and CDR2 YSLEER. The CDR3 spans 15 residues. V lost 0 bases and J 8 bases, leaving 13 bases between the germline ends. The CDR3 bases are TGCGCCAGCAGCCAAGAGGGTACAGGGAACGAAAAACTGTTTTTT. Its protein is CASSQEGTGNEKLFF.

This clone was observed a few times. The chain uses TRBV18 and TRBJ2-2, with D possibly being TRBD1 (5 bases). CDR1 KGHSH and CDR2 LQKENI come from the germline V gene. CDR3 length equals 15 residues. Between the trimmed V and J ends, which lost 2 bases and 2 bases, there was a span of 9 bases. Here the CDR3 reads CASSPGRANTGELFF. For the CDR3, the DNA is TGTGCCAGCTCACCAGGCAGGGCAAACACCGGGGAGCTGTTTTTT.